Below, 25 T cell receptor beta chains from the same sample are listed, as sequenced in a study of T cell responses to AZD1222 COVID-19 vaccine. Measured with immunoSEQ multiplex PCR; TCRdb has only the in-frame clones, and not every one. The sample consists of 120,000 to 150,000 clones, around nine tenths of them appearing once. Sequencing used peripheral blood, obtained 28 days after the second AZD1222 dose. Receptors were obtained from an adult who received the AZD1222 COVID-19 vaccine.

This chain uses TRBV2 with TRBJ1-1; a weak D match, TRBD1 (5 bases). The CDR3 has 13 amino acids. The germline CDR1 and CDR2 sequences are SNHLY and FYNNEI. The ends were cut back, 7 bases at V and 10 bases at J, with 19 bases in the middle. The CDR3 spells CASTLGTSGTAFF. In DNA, the CDR3 is TGTGCCAGCACATTGGGAACTTCTGGGACAGCTTTCTTT.

The chain couples TRBV4-1 to TRBJ1-2; D call uncertain. The germline V and J ends were trimmed by 0 bases and 8 bases, with 16 bases remaining between them. The germline CDR1 and CDR2 sequences are MGHRA and YSYEKL. The CDR3 consists of 15 residues. CDR3 DNA: TGCGCCAGCAGCCAAGAAGGACGGACCCACGGCGGCTACACCTTC. This gives the protein CASSQEGRTHGGYTF.

CDR3 nucleotide sequence: TGTGCCAGCAGCCAAGGTACCGGGACAGGGAGTCAGCCCCAGCATTTT. Residues: CASSQGTGTGSQPQHF. The V gene is TRBV4-2, the J gene TRBJ1-5, with 9 bases aligning to TRBD1. Germline lookup yields CDR1 LGHNA and CDR2 YNFKEQ. Trimming at V came to 1 base and at J to 6 bases, leaving 7 bases not matched to a gene. This CDR3 region has 16 residues.

V is TRBV2 and J is TRBJ2-3; 13 bases fit TRBD2. After removal of 4 bases from V and 8 bases from J, the junction contained 6 bases not matched to a gene. This CDR3 has 15 residues. Germline CDR1 SNHLY, CDR2 FYNNEI. The CDR3: CASSGTSGSSGTQYF. DNA for the CDR3: TGTGCCAGCAGTGGGACTAGCGGGAGTTCTGGTACGCAGTATTTT. The variable domain in full, completed from reference TRBV2 and TRBJ2-3, reads EPEVTQTPSHQVTQMGQEVILRCVPISNHLYFYWYRQILGQKVEFLVSFYNNEISEKSEIFDDQFSVERPDGSNFTLKIRSTKLEDSAMYFCASSGTSGSSGTQYFGPGTRLTVL.

The chain links TRBV10-3 to TRBJ2-3, with 10 bases aligning to TRBD2. Germline V gives CDR1 ENHRY, CDR2 SYGVKD. Unmatched junction bases numbered 1, after V lost 10 bases and J lost 3 bases. This CDR3 region has 12 residues. In nucleotides, the CDR3 is TGTGCCACTAGCGGGAGTACAGATACGCAGTATTTT. Its protein product is CATSGSTDTQYF.

CDR3 amino acids: CATSDPYSGYEQYF. The CDR3 nucleotides read TGTGCCACCAGTGATCCCTATTCAGGATACGAGCAGTACTTC. V is TRBV24-1 and J is TRBJ2-7; no firm D call. CDR1 KGHDR and CDR2 SFDVKD come from the germline V gene. The CDR3 covers 14 residues. Trimming shortened V by 3 bases and J by 4 bases, and 12 bases separated the two germline ends.

The chain carries TRBV7-8 and TRBJ2-1, with D unresolved. V lost 5 bases and J 0 bases, leaving 14 bases between the germline ends. CDR3 length equals 16 residues. Germline CDR1 and CDR2: SGHVS and FQNEAQ. This chain's CDR3 is CASSPSAATSYNEQFF. The CDR3 DNA is TGTGCCAGCAGCCCCTCCGCTGCGACCTCCTACAATGAGCAGTTCTTC.

This clone showed up just once. The chain has TRBV30 and TRBJ1-2; D call uncertain. The germline CDR1 and CDR2 sequences are GTSNPN and SVGIG (reference sequence). There are 12 residues in the CDR3. The V and J ends lost 0 bases and 8 bases respectively, with 10 bases between them. Here the CDR3 DNA reads TGTGCCTGGAGTGTACTCCGAGGAGGCTACACCTTC. Translating gives CAWSVLRGGYTF.

The CDR3 loop is CASSLVRSEQFF. The CDR3 region has the DNA TGTGCCAGCAGCTTAGTGAGGAGTGAGCAGTTCTTC. The rearrangement uses TRBV11-2 and TRBJ2-1; D call uncertain. From germline, CDR1 is SGHAT and CDR2 FQNNGV. The CDR3 is 12 residues long. Trimming shortened V by 1 base and J by 9 bases, and 7 bases separated the two germline ends.

The chain employs TRBV6-5 and TRBJ2-2; no firm D call. The CDR3 has 14 amino acids. Trimming removed 7 bases at V and 5 bases at J, with 14 bases between. Germline V gene sequence: CDR1 MNHEY, CDR2 SVGAGI. The CDR3: CASTLIKGTGELFF. The CDR3 coding sequence is TGTGCCAGCACCCTTATTAAAGGGACCGGGGAGCTGTTTTTT.

V is TRBV3-1 (or the pseudogene TRBV3-2) and J is TRBJ2-1; 12 bases match TRBD2. Germline CDR1 reads LGHDT; CDR2 reads YNNKEL (reference sequence). The trim removed 3 bases at V and 9 bases at J, leaving 6 bases unmatched. CDR3 length: 15 residues. CDR3 in amino acids: CASSQLLAGGLEQFF. The CDR3 DNA reads TGTGCCAGCAGCCAGTTACTAGCGGGAGGCCTTGAGCAGTTCTTC.

This clone has just one count. The rearrangement links TRBV2 to TRBJ1-6; possible D gene TRBD1, 5 bases. V dropped 8 bases and J dropped 9 bases, with 17 bases sitting between them. The CDR3 spans 14 residues. In germline, CDR1 is SNHLY, CDR2 FYNNEI. DNA of the CDR3: TGTGCCAGCCAAGGACGGCCGGGGGTTTCACCCCTCCACTTT. It is translated as CASQGRPGVSPLHF.

This chain uses TRBV5-1 with TRBJ1-4; D remains ambiguous. Germline-derived CDR1 and CDR2 are SGHRS and YFSETQ. Deletions cut 4 bases from V and 11 bases from J, with 15 bases between. This CDR3 has 13 residues. Here the CDR3 reads CASSPLGLEKLFF. DNA for the CDR3: TGCGCCAGCAGCCCACTTGGCTTGGAGAAACTGTTTTTT.

V and J are TRBV6-5 and TRBJ1-2; D possibly corresponds to TRBD1 (6 bases). Germline lookup yields CDR1 MNHEY and CDR2 SVGAGI. The CDR3 consists of 15 residues. Trimming shortened V by 6 bases and J by 6 bases, and 20 bases separated the two germline ends. The CDR3 nucleotides are TGTGCCAGCAGCCCCCAGACAGGAGAGTTCAATGGCTACACCTTC. Protein: CASSPQTGEFNGYTF.

CDR3 bases: TGTGCCAGTACGAGGCTGGGGACCCGAGTCACTGAAGCTTTCTTT. Protein: CASTRLGTRVTEAFF. V is TRBV19 and J is TRBJ1-1; maybe TRBD1 (5 bases). The germline gives CDR1 LNHDA, CDR2 SQIVND (reference sequence). Trimming took 7 bases from V and 4 from J, leaving 19 bases between them. This CDR3 is 15 amino acids long.

J is TRBJ2-7 and V is TRBV4-3; D possibly uses TRBD1 or TRBD2 (5 bases each). The CDR3 is 16 residues long. Germline V gene data show CDR1 as LGHNA and CDR2 as YSLEER. Between the trimmed V and J ends, which lost 3 bases and 1 base, there was a span of 16 bases. In nucleotides, the CDR3 is TGCGCCAGCAGCCAGGGGGTTTATCAGACATCCTACGAGCAGTACTTC. Translated, it gives CASSQGVYQTSYEQYF.

The V and J genes are TRBV6-5 and TRBJ1-6, with a weak D call TRBD1 (6 bases). Trimming took off 6 bases at V and 10 bases at J, with 16 bases between the two ends. Germline-derived CDR1 and CDR2 are MNHEY and SVGAGI. This CDR3 comprises 14 residues. As DNA, the CDR3 is TGTGCCAGCAGGCCCGGGGGCGCAGGGTCACCCCTCCACTTT. Translating it yields CASRPGGAGSPLHF.

J is TRBJ1-2 and V is TRBV28, with a possible D match to TRBD1 (6 bases). The germline V gene encodes CDR1 MDHEN and CDR2 SYDVKM. Trimming stripped 3 bases from V and 1 base from J, with 12 bases between. The CDR3 covers 15 residues. CDR3 residues: CASSFGGGSNYGYTF. DNA for the CDR3: TGTGCCAGCAGTTTTGGGGGGGGCAGTAACTATGGCTACACCTTC.

This sequence joins TRBV9 and TRBJ2-1, with 10 bases matching TRBD2. CDR1 is SGDLS and CDR2 is YYNGEE in the germline V gene. V shed 0 bases and J 6 bases; nucleotides not matched to a gene: 3. The length of the CDR3 is 15 residues. The CDR3 region has the DNA TGTGCCAGCAGCGTAGGGACTAGCGGTATCAATGAGCAGTTCTTC. It yields the protein CASSVGTSGINEQFF.

The chain joins TRBV30 to TRBJ1-1; D call uncertain. CDR1 is GTSNPN, CDR2 SVGIG, per germline (reference sequence). The CDR3 is made up of 13 amino acids. Trimming took off 5 bases at V and 1 base at J, with 11 bases between the two ends. CDR3 region: CAWDGVGNTEAFF. Here the CDR3 DNA reads TGTGCCTGGGACGGCGTGGGGAACACTGAAGCTTTCTTT. Filled out from reference TRBV30 and TRBJ1-1, the complete variable domain reads SQTIHQWPATLVQPVGSPLSLECTVEGTSNPNLYWYRQAAGRGLQLLFYSVGIGQISSEVPQNLSASRPQDRQFILSSKKLLLSDSGFYLCAWDGVGNTEAFFGQGTRLTVV.

J is TRBJ2-1 and V is TRBV9; 12 positions match TRBD2. Per germline, CDR1 SGDLS and CDR2 YYNGEE. V shed 0 bases and J 4 bases; nucleotides not matched to a gene: 2. The CDR3 totals 16 residues. For the CDR3, the DNA is TGTGCCAGCAGCGTAGATGGACTAGCGGGATACAATGAGCAGTTCTTC. Translated: CASSVDGLAGYNEQFF.

The rearrangement links TRBV4-1 to TRBJ2-7, with a possible D match to TRBD2 (6 bases). Trimming stripped 2 bases from V and 5 bases from J, with 16 bases between. CDR3 size: 15 residues. From germline, CDR1 is MGHRA and CDR2 YSYEKL. This CDR3 reads CASSQRLGGGNEQYF. CDR3 DNA sequence: TGCGCCAGCAGCCAAAGACTCGGGGGTGGCAACGAGCAGTACTTC.

The V call is TRBV12-5, the J call TRBJ2-3; 7 bases fit TRBD2. Germline CDR1 is LGHNT and CDR2 is FRNRAP. Losses at the gene ends were 1 base for V and 0 bases for J; bases not matched to a gene: 4. This CDR3 has 16 residues. DNA of the CDR3: TGTGCTAGTGGTTTGGGGCTAGCGGCTAGCACAGATACGCAGTATTTT. Translated: CASGLGLAASTDTQYF.

This clone was seen only a few times. This sequence joins TRBV7-9 and TRBJ1-2; 9 nucleotides align to TRBD1. V dropped 3 bases and J dropped 3; count of bases not matched to a gene: 8. The CDR3 totals 16 residues. In germline, CDR1 is SEHNR, CDR2 FQNEAQ (reference sequence). The DNA of the CDR3 is TGTGCCAGCAGCTTTTCAGACCGGGACAGGGACTATGGCTACACCTTC. It translates to CASSFSDRDRDYGYTF.

V is TRBV5-8 and J is TRBJ1-1, with D perhaps matching TRBD1 (6 bases). V was shortened by 0 bases and J by 0 bases, with 9 bases between the two germline ends. The CDR3 has 15 amino acids. Looked up from germline, CDR1 is SGHTS and CDR2 is YDEGEE. CDR3 sequence (DNA): TGTGCCAGCAGCTTGGCCGGGGGGCTGAACACTGAAGCTTTCTTT. Translating gives CASSLAGGLNTEAFF.